This T cell receptor beta chain was retrieved from a study of blood T cell repertoires in COVID-19. Study at large: The United States, Italy and Spain supplied acute and convalescent COVID-19 samples. PBMCs, B-cell-depleted T cells, or T cells were the source of the cDNA or gDNA that made up the material.

This CDR3 contains 19 residues. Germline V gene data show CDR1 as LNHDA and CDR2 as SQIVND (reference sequence). Trimming took 4 bases from V and 3 from J; bases not matched to a gene: 12. In the authors' workflow: For nucleated cells, counts were estimated from reference gene primer amplification. The protocol was immunoSEQ multiplex PCR, while the TCRdb copy is restricted to in-frame clones and leaves out a portion. The V and J calls and clone size were taken over from that table, and D and trimming were inferred from the DNA. This repertoire shows 200,000 to 250,000 clones, 65% to 85% found once; its top ten account for around 6%.

The source is a human donor in a cohort sampled during active COVID-19. Sequencing was performed on peripheral blood. This rearrangement joins TRBV19 to TRBJ2-6; TRBD1 aligns across 10 bases. The CDR3 coding sequence is TGTGCCAGTAGTAACTACGGGACAGGGGCCCTCGGTGGGGCCAACGTCCTGACTTTC. It codes for CASSNYGTGALGGANVLTF. Full variable domain (rest looked up from reference TRBV19 and TRBJ2-6): DGGITQSPKYLFRKEGQNVTLSCEQNLNHDAMYWYRQDPGQGLRLIYYSQIVNDFQKGDIAEGYSVSREKKESFPLTVTSAQKNPTAFYLCASSNYGTGALGGANVLTFGAGSRLTVL.